This TCR beta chain was recovered during a study of blood T cell repertoires in COVID-19. With 11 bases removed from V and 0 bases from J, the gap between germline ends came to 19 bases. This CDR3 contains 15 residues. Germline V gives CDR1 LNHDA, CDR2 SQIVND (reference sequence). The protocol was immunoSEQ multiplex PCR, while the TCRdb copy is restricted to in-frame clones and leaves out a portion. Of some 100,000 clones in the sample, over 75% are singletons; the top ten hold 13%. This sequence originates from a human donor in a cohort sampled during active COVID-19. Sequencing was done on a sample of peripheral blood. This chain links TRBV19 with TRBJ1-2; D might be TRBD1 (5 bases). The CDR3 bases are TGTGCCTCTAGGCGGGGGGGTATGTCTAACTATGGCTACACCTTC. Translating it yields CASRRGGMSNYGYTF.